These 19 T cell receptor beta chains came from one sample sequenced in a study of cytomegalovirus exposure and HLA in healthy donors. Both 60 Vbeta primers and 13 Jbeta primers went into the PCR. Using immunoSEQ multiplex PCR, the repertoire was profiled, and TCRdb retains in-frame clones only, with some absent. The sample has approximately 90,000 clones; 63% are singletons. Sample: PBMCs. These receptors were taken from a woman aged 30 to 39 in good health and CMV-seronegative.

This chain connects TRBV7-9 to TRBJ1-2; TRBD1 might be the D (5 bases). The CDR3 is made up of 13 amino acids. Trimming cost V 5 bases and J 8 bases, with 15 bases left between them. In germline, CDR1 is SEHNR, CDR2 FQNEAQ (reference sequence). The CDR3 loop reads CASSKQGRRGYTF. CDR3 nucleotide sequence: TGTGCCAGCAGCAAGCAGGGTCGTCGAGGCTACACCTTC.

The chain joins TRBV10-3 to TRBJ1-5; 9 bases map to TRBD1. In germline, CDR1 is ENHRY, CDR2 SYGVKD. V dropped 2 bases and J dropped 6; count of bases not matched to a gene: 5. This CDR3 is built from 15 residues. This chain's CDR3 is CAISETGGFGQPQHF. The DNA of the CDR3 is TGTGCCATCAGTGAGACAGGGGGCTTTGGTCAGCCCCAGCATTTT.

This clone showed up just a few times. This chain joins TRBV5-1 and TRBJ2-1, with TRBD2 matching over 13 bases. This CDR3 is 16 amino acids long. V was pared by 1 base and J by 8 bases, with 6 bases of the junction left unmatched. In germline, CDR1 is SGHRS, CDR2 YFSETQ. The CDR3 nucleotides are TGCGCCAGCAGCTTGCCCGGGACTAGCGGGATCGATGAGCAGTTCTTC. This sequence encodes CASSLPGTSGIDEQFF.

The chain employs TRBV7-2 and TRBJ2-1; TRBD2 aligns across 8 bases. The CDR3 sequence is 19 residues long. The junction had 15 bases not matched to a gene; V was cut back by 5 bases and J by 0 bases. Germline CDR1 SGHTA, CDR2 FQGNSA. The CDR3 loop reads CASSPRGGAGTSSYNEQFF. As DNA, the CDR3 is TGTGCCAGCAGCCCCCGGGGGGGAGCGGGGACCAGCTCCTACAATGAGCAGTTCTTC.

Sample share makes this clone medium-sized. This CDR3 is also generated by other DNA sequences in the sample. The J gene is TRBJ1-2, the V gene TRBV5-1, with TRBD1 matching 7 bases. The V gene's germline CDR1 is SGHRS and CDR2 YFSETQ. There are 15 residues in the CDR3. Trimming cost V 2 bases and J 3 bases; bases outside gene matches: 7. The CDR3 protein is CASSLGQVGDYGYTF. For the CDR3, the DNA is TGCGCCAGCAGCTTAGGACAGGTTGGGGACTATGGCTACACCTTC. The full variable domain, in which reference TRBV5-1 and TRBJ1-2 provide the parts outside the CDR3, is KAGVTQTPRYLIKTRGQQVTLSCSPISGHRSVSWYQQTPGQGLQFLFEYFSETQRNKGNFPGRFSGRQFSNSRSEMNVSTLELGDSALYLCASSLGQVGDYGYTFGSGTRLTVV.

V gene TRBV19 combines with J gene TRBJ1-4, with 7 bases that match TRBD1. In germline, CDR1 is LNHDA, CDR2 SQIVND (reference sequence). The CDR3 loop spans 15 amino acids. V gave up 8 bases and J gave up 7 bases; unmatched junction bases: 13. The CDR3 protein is CASSTAGGVVEKLFF. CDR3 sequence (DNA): TGTGCCAGTTCGACCGCAGGGGGAGTAGTTGAAAAACTGTTTTTT.

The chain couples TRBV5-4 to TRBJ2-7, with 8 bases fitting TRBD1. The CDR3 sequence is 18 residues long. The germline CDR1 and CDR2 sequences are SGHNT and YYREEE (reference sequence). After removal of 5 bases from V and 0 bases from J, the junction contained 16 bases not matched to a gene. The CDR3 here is CASRVNTGQASNSYEQYF. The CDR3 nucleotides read TGTGCCAGCAGGGTCAACACGGGACAGGCATCGAACTCCTACGAGCAGTACTTC.

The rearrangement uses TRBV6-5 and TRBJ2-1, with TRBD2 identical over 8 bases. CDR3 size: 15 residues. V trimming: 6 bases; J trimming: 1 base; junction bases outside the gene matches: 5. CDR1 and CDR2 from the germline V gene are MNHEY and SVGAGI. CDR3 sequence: CASRPGTSSYNEQFF. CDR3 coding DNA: TGTGCCAGCAGACCCGGGACTAGTTCCTACAATGAGCAGTTCTTC.

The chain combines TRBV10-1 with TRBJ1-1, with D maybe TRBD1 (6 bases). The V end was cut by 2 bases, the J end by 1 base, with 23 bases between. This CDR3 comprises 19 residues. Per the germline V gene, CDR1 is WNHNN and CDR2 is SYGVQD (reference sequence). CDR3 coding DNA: TGCGCCAGCAGTGAGCCGGAGACGCACAGGGTTAAGGGGAACACTGAAGCTTTCTTT. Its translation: CASSEPETHRVKGNTEAFF.

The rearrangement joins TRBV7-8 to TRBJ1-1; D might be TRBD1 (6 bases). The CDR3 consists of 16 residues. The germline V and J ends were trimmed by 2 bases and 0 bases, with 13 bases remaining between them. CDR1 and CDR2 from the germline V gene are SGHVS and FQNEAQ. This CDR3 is CASSLIQGILNTEAFF. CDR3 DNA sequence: TGTGCCAGCAGCTTAATCCAGGGGATCCTGAACACTGAAGCTTTCTTT.

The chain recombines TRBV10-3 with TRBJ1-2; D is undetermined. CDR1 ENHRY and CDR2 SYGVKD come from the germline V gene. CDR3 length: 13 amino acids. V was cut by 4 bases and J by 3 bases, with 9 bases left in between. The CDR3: CAISGNQDYGYTF. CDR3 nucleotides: TGTGCCATCAGTGGGAACCAGGACTATGGCTACACCTTC.

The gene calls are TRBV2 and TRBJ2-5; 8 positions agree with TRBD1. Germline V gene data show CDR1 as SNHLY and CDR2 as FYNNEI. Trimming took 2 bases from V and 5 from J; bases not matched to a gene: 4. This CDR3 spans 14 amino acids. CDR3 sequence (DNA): TGTGCCAGCAGTGAACAGGGGGCAGGGGAGACCCAGTACTTC. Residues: CASSEQGAGETQYF.

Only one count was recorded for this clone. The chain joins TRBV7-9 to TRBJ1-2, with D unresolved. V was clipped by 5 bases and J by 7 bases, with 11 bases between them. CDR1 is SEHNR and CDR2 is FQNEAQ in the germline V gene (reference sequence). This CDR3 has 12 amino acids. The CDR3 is CASSPLGIGYTF. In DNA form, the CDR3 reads TGTGCCAGCAGCCCCCTCGGGATTGGCTACACCTTC.

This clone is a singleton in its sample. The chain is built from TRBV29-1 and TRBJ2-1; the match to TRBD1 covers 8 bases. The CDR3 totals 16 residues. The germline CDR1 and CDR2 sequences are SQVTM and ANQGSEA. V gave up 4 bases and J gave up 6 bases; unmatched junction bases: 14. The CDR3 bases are TGCAGCGTTGCTGGATTTTCGGGACAGGAGGTCAATGAGCAGTTCTTC. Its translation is CSVAGFSGQEVNEQFF.

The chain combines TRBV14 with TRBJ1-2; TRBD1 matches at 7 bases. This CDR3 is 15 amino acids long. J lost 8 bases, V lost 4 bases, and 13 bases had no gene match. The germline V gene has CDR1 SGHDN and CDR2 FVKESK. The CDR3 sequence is CASSLDRVFSRGYTF. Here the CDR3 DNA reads TGTGCCAGCAGCCTCGACAGGGTCTTTTCTAGAGGCTACACCTTC.

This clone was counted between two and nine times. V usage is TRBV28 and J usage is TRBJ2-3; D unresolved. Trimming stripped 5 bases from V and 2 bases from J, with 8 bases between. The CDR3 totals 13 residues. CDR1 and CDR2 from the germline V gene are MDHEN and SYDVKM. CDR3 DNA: TGTGCCAGCAGTCTGGCCCACACAGATACGCAGTATTTT. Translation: CASSLAHTDTQYF.

Written as DNA, the CDR3 is TGTGCCAGCTCACCTCAGGAGGCCATGAACACTGAAGCTTTCTTT. This encodes CASSPQEAMNTEAFF. This rearrangement joins TRBV18 to TRBJ1-1, with unresolved D. The V end was cut by 3 bases, the J end by 0 bases, with 11 bases between. Germline V gene data show CDR1 as KGHSH and CDR2 as LQKENI. This CDR3 comprises 15 residues.

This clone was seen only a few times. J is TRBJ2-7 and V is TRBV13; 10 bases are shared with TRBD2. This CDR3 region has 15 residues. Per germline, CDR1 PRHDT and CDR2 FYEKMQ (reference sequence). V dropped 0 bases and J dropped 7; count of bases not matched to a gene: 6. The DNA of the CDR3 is TGTGCCAGCAGCTTAGGTAGCGGGAGGTACAAAGAGCAGTACTTC. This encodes CASSLGSGRYKEQYF.

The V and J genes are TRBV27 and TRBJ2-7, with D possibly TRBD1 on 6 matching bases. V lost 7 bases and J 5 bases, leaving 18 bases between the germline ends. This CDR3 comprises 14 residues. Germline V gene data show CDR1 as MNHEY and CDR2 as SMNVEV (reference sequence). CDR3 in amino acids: CASTSGQHLDEQYF. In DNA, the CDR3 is TGTGCCAGCACCTCTGGACAGCACCTCGACGAGCAGTACTTC.